This T cell receptor beta chain originates from a study of blood T cell repertoires in COVID-19. Study details: Material from acute and convalescent COVID-19 was sourced from the United States, Italy and Spain. T cells, B-cell-depleted T cells, or PBMCs supplied cDNA or gDNA.

Original processing notes: Reference gene primer amplification gave estimated nucleated cell counts. The protocol was immunoSEQ multiplex PCR, while the TCRdb copy is restricted to in-frame clones and leaves out a portion. That table is the source of V, J and clone size, and D and trimming were worked out from the DNA. Of roughly 150,000 clones listed, roughly four fifths are singletons. This CDR3 contains 15 residues. CDR1 and CDR2 (germline): SGHAT, FQNNGV. Losses at the gene ends were 1 base for V and 4 bases for J; bases not matched to a gene: 5. The sample was peripheral blood. The receptor was isolated from a human donor with acute or convalescent COVID-19. The donor label of this sample is uncertain. V is TRBV11-2 and J is TRBJ2-5; 8 nucleotides match TRBD1. CDR3 protein: CASSLGRQGRETQYF. The CDR3, as DNA: TGTGCCAGCAGCTTAGGGAGACAGGGGCGAGAGACCCAGTACTTC.